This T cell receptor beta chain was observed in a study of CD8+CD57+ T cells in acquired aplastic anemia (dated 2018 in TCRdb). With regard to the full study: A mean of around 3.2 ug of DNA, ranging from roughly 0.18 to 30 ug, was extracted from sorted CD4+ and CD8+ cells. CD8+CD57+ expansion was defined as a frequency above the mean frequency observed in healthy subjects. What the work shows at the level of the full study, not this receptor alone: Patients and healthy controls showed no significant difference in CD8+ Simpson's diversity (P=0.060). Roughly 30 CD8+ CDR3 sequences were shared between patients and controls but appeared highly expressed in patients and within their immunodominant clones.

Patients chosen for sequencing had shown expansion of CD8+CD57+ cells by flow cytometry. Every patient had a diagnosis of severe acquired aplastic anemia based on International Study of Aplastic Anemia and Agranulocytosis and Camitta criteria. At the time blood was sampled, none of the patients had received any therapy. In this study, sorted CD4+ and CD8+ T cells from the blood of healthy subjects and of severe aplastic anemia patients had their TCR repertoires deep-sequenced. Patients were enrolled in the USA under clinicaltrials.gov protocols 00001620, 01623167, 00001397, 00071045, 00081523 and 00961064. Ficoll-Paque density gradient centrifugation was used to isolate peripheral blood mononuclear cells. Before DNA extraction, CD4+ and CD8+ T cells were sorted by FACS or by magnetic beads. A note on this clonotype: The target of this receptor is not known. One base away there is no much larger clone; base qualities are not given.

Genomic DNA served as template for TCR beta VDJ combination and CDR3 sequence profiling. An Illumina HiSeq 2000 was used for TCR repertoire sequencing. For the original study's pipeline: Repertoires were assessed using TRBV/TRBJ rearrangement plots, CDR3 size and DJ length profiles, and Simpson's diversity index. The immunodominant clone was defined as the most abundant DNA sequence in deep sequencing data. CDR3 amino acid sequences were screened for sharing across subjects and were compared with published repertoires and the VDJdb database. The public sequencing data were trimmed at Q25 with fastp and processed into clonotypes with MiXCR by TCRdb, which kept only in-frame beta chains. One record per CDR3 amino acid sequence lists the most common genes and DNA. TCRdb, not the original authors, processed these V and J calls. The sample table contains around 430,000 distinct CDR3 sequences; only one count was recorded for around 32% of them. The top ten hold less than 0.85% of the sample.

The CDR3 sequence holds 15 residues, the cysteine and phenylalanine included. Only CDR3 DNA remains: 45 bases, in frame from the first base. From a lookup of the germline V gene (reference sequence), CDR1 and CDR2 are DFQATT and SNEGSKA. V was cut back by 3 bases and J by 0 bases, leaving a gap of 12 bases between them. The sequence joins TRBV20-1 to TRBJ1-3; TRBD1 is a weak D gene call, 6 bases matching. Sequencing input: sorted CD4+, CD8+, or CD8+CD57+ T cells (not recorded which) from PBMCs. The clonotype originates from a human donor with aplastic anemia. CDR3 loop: CSASWGQSSGNTIYF. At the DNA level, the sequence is TGCAGTGCTAGCTGGGGGCAAAGCTCTGGAAACACCATATATTTT.